This TCR beta chain was recovered during a study of blood T cells in healthy people across ages. PBMCs numbering at least 6.5 million were isolated per sample. CDR1 is SQVTM and CDR2 is ANQGSEA in the germline V gene. The CDR3 is made up of 14 amino acids. V lost 6 bases and J 1 base, leaving 16 bases between the germline ends. A J-beta primer mix and a sample-barcoded 5' primer were used in a second PCR of roughly 7 to 12 cycles. The authors tagged each cDNA molecule using a template-switch adaptor with 12 random nucleotides. From each sample, at least 3 million paired-end reads containing CDR3 were obtained. TCRdb used MiXCR to reprocess the 5' RACE reads, holding one entry per CDR3 protein. The sample has 700,000 to 800,000 distinct CDR3 sequences; roughly 41% are singletons.

The V gene is TRBV29-1, the J gene TRBJ2-7; D may match TRBD1 or TRBD2 (5 bases each). This sequence originates from a woman in her sixties or seventies in good health. The sample consisted of blood. The CDR3 region has the DNA TGCAGCGTAACCGGGGCGAGCAATTCCTACGAGCAGTACTTC. Translating gives CSVTGASNSYEQYF.